This T cell receptor beta chain was captured by sequencing in a study of CD8+ T cells in alopecia areata. Noted treatment: oral pan-JAK inhibitor, 5-10 mg twice daily. Findings of the study overall: Tofacitinib significantly reduced both scalp clonality and expanded CD8+ clones among the top 100.

Points on this clone: Antigen unknown.

Once RNA had been extracted, it was reverse transcribed into cDNA to act as the sequencing template. Data came from immunoSEQ multiplex PCR; TCRdb stores just in-frame clones and leaves some out. Of 200,000 to 250,000 clones listed, about 50% were seen once; the top ten hold around 1.4%. The V gene's germline CDR1 is SGHTA and CDR2 FQGTGA. Trimming cost V 6 bases and J 7 bases, with 10 bases left between them. This CDR3 spans 12 amino acids. The clonotype originates from a human donor with alopecia areata. This material consisted of CD4+ T cells sorted from blood, taken at week 4, from a patient treated with tofacitinib. The chain joins TRBV7-3 to TRBJ1-5; D gene unclear. The CDR3 protein is CASSGELQPQHF. The CDR3 DNA reads TGTGCCAGCAGTGGGGAGTTGCAGCCCCAGCATTTT. The variable domain in full, with the rest retrieved from reference TRBV7-3 and TRBJ1-5, is GAGVSQTPSNKVTEKGKYVELRCDPISGHTALYWYRQSLGQGPEFLIYFQGTGAADDSGLPNDRFFAVRPEGSVSTLKIQRTERGDSAVYLCASSGELQPQHFGDGTRLSIL.